The rows below give T cell receptor beta chains drawn from one sample of a study of cytomegalovirus exposure and HLA in healthy donors. Generated by immunoSEQ multiplex PCR, the TCRdb table keeps only in-frame clones and is missing some. The repertoire holds more than 140,000 clones, roughly four fifths seen once, with roughly 3.1% in the top ten. The sequencing input was PBMCs. The receptors derive from a man in his late teens or twenties in good health and CMV-seropositive. Each CDR3 is given without its conserved first and last residue. The D gene is left open where the match is weak.

j_gene	v_gene	d_gene	CDR3aa
TRBJ2-7	TRBV11-2	TRBD2	ASSSQLADSYEQY
TRBJ2-7	TRBV5-4	TRBD2	ASSPTSGTYEQY
TRBJ1-1	TRBV5-1	-	ASSLGAPLQQMNTEAF
TRBJ2-7	TRBV27	TRBD2	ASSLNLGTSGEQY
TRBJ1-4	TRBV5-1	-	ASSSGAGDEKLF
TRBJ2-1	TRBV5-1	-	ASSLGGDEQF
TRBJ2-4	TRBV6-1	-	ASSDGGAGKNIQY
TRBJ2-7	TRBV6-5	TRBD1	ASSRRDSEQY
TRBJ1-2	TRBV15	-	ATSRGEVAFGYT
TRBJ2-3	TRBV6-1	TRBD2	ASSGSRREGSFSTDTQY
TRBJ2-7	TRBV28	TRBD1	ASSSDRGESYEQY
TRBJ2-2	TRBV6-5	-	ASSYQRSNTGELF
TRBJ2-7	TRBV21-1	-	ASSPQGMFLAGGSSYEQY
TRBJ2-2	TRBV4-2	-	ASSQEPLNTGELF
TRBJ1-2	TRBV5-4	-	ASSLELYGYT
TRBJ1-4	TRBV28	TRBD1	ASSAQGAIREKLF
TRBJ1-1	TRBV19	-	DSSIGRNTEAF